The present T cell receptor (beta chain) was sequenced within a study of T cells after yellow fever vaccination. Findings and caveats of the study: Highly abundant clonotypes carried over from the bulk population could end up in FACS-sorted repertoires as contaminants. Detected again after the booster were most primary-vaccination clones, at 95% to 98% CD4 and 88% CD8.

It was through 5'RACE template switching that TCR cDNA was made, with a universal primer site and UMIs added. TCRdb called the 5' RACE reads again in MiXCR, with one record for every CDR3 protein. Among 300,000 or so distinct CDR3 sequences listed, 8.5% to 10% were seen once. Trimming left V 4 bases short and J 3 bases short, with 12 bases between. The germline V gene has CDR1 MNHEY and CDR2 SVGAGI. CDR3 length equals 15 residues. A note on this clonotype: Its target is not known.

The source is a man younger than 35 who received the YFV17D yellow fever vaccine. Here the sequenced sample was CD4+ T cells sorted from PBMCs, taken 5 days after the yellow fever booster vaccination. The V call is TRBV6-5, the J call TRBJ2-2; maybe TRBD2 (6 bases). CDR3 bases: TGTGCCAGCAGTTTCCGGCGGGGCGACACCGGGGAGCTGTTTTTT. It is translated as CASSFRRGDTGELFF.